These T cell receptor beta chains were read from a single sample in a study of blood T cell repertoires in COVID-19. Produced via immunoSEQ multiplex PCR; TCRdb's table is partial and in-frame only. This sample has approximately 200,000 clones, with about 86% found just once. Sample: peripheral blood. The origin of the receptors is a woman aged 30 to 39 with active or convalescent COVID-19. Each CDR3 is given with its conserved first and last residue. The D gene is left open where the match is weak. Clone size is stated in some rows and not others, as once, few, many or a class when expanded.

D gene	clone size	V gene	CDR3 length	J gene	CDR3 protein	CDR3 DNA
TRBD2	-	TRBV14	15	TRBJ2-1	CASSQAGGSYNEQFF	TGTGCCAGCAGCCAAGCGGGGGGGTCCTACAATGAGCAGTTCTTC
-	-	TRBV30	14	TRBJ2-2	CAWGERVATGELFF	TGTGCCTGGGGCGAGAGGGTGGCTACCGGGGAGCTGTTTTTT
TRBD1	-	TRBV15	16	TRBJ2-7	CATSRAGQGKSYEQYF	TGTGCCACCAGCAGAGCGGGACAGGGGAAATCCTACGAGCAGTACTTC
TRBD1	-	TRBV4-2	13	TRBJ2-1	CASSLYVRGEQFF	TGTGCCAGCAGTCTCTACGTCAGGGGGGAGCAGTTCTTC
TRBD2	once	TRBV3-1/TRBV3-2	18	TRBJ2-2	CASSQDRTSGRLSGELFF	TGTGCCAGCAGCCAAGATCGGACTAGCGGGCGCCTTTCCGGGGAGCTGTTTTTT
TRBD2	-	TRBV5-4	14	TRBJ2-1	CALTSGGRNNEQFF	TGTGCCCTTACAAGCGGCGGGAGAAACAATGAGCAGTTCTTC
-	once	TRBV18	17	TRBJ1-2	CASSPTNDHPSFYGYTF	TGTGCCAGCTCACCGACTAACGACCATCCCTCTTTTTATGGCTACACCTTC
-	medium-sized	TRBV15	14	TRBJ2-5	CATSTRVLEETQYF	TGTGCCACCAGCACCAGGGTTTTAGAAGAGACCCAGTACTTC
TRBD1	-	TRBV12-3/TRBV12-4	13	TRBJ1-5	CASTRGFNQPQHF	TGTGCCAGCACCAGGGGGTTCAATCAGCCCCAGCATTTT
-	-	TRBV4-1	14	TRBJ2-7	CASSQGRFSYEQYF	TGCGCCAGCAGCCAGGGGAGGTTCTCCTACGAGCAGTACTTC
TRBD2	-	TRBV5-1	17	TRBJ2-7	CASSLALGGRAIYEQYF	TGCGCCAGCAGCTTGGCCCTGGGCGGGAGGGCCATCTACGAGCAGTACTTC